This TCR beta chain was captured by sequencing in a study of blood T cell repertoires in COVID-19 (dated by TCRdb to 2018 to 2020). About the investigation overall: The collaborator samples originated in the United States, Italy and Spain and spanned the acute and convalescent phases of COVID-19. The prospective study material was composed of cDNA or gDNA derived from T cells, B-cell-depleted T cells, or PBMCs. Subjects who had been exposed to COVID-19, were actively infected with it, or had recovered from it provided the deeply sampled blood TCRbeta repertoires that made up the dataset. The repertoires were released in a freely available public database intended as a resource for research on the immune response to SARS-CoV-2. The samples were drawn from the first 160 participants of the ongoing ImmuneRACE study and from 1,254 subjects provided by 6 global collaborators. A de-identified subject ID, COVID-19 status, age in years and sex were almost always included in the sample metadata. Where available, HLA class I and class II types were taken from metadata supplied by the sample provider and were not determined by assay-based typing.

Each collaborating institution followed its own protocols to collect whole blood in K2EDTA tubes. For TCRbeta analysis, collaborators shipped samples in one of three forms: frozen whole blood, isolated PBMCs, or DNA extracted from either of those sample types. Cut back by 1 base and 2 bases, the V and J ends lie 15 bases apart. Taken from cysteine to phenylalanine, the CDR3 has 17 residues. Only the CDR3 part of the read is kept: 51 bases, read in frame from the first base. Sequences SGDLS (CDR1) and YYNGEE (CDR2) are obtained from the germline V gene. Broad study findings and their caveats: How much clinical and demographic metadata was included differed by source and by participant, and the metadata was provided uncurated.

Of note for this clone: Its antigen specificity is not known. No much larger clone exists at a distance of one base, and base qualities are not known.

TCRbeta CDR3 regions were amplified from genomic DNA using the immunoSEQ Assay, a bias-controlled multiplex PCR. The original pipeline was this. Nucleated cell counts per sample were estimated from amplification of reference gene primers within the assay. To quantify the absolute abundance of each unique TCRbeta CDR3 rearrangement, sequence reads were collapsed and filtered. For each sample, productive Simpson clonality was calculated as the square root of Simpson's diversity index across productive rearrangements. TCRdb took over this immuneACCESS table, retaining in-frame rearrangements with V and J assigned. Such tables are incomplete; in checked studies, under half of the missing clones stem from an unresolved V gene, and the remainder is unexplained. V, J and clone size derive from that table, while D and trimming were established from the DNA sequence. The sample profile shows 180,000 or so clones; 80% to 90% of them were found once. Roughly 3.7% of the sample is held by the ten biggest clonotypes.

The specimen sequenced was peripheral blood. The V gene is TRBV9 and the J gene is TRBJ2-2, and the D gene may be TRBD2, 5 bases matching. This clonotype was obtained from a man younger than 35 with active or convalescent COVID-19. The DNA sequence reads TGTGCCAGCAGCGTATCCCCCCCTAGCAGTAACACCGGGGAGCTGTTTTTT. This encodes CASSVSPPSSNTGELFF.